This T cell receptor beta chain was captured in a study of a mutant IDH1 vaccine in newly diagnosed glioma. Sequenced by immunoSEQ multiplex PCR; TCRdb stores in-frame clones only, minus some. This table has tens of thousands of clones, around 80% appearing once. This clone was seen a single time. Time point specified: baseline, week 1 (first vaccination visit). Treatment defined: pre-vaccination baseline after standard-of-care therapy. Per germline, CDR1 SGDLS and CDR2 YYNGEE. The CDR3 consists of 15 residues. J gave up 5 bases and V 2 bases, and 8 bases lay outside the gene matches. The chain combines TRBV9 with TRBJ2-5; 8 bases fit TRBD2. The sequencing here drew on PBMCs, taken from a glioma patient treated with radiotherapy, temozolomide or both. This TCR was sampled from a man aged 40-55 years with glioma. Some clones in this sample may be carry-over from other donors' samples. CDR3 nucleotide sequence: TGTGCCAGCAGCGTCTCGGGGGGGCCTTGGGAGACCCAGTACTTC. Translated, it gives CASSVSGGPWETQYF.